Sequencing of this TCR beta chain was carried out in a study of CD8+CD57+ T cells in acquired aplastic anemia. The template for TCR beta VDJ and CDR3 sequence profiling was genomic DNA. From the reads, TCRdb called clonotypes with MiXCR, one entry per CDR3 protein. Of about 160,000 distinct CDR3 sequences detected, roughly two thirds appear once; the ten largest clones hold approximately 50%. Patients sequenced had flow cytometry evidence of CD8+CD57+ cell expansion. Trimming took 4 bases from V and 8 from J, leaving 18 bases between them. Germline values: CDR1 SGHTA, CDR2 FQGNSA. The CDR3 has 16 amino acids.

This rearrangement joins TRBV7-2 to TRBJ2-6, with D maybe TRBD1 (6 bases). This sequence was found in a human donor with aplastic anemia. The source material was sorted CD4+, CD8+, or CD8+CD57+ T cells (not recorded which) from PBMCs. The CDR3 region is CASSYIDRFSPNVLTF. In DNA, the CDR3 is TGTGCCAGCAGCTATATCGACAGGTTCAGCCCCAACGTCCTGACTTTC.